A single sample is the source of the 22 T cell receptor beta chains below, sequenced in a study of naive and memory T cell subsets. An equimolar mix of two oligonucleotides served as the beta constant-region primer for TRBC1 and TRBC2. Each CDR3 protein is one row after TCRdb ran MiXCR on the UMI-ligation and nested PCR reads. This table holds under 150,000 distinct CDR3 sequences, over 15% found once. Material: naive CD4+ T cells from blood. These receptors were obtained from a human donor in good health.

V is TRBV7-2 and J is TRBJ2-1; unclear D gene. This CDR3 is built from 14 residues. V dropped 0 bases and J dropped 9 bases, with 12 bases sitting between them. Germline V CDR1 and CDR2: SGHTA, FQGNSA. The chain's CDR3 is CASSLAMQVPEQFF. CDR3 bases: TGTGCCAGCAGCTTAGCGATGCAGGTGCCTGAGCAGTTCTTC.

This clonotype turned up a few times. The V call is TRBV10-3, the J call TRBJ2-7; TRBD1 matches at 10 bases. CDR1 ENHRY and CDR2 SYGVKD come from the germline V gene. V was pared by 3 bases and J by 2 bases, with 4 bases of the junction left unmatched. CDR3 length: 15 residues. The CDR3: CAISDGGQGPYEQYF. CDR3 DNA sequence: TGTGCCATCAGTGACGGGGGACAGGGGCCCTACGAGCAGTACTTC.

The chain recombines TRBV30 with TRBJ2-6, with D maybe TRBD1 (6 bases). Germline V gene sequence: CDR1 GTSNPN, CDR2 SVGIG (reference sequence). V shed 3 bases and J shed 0 bases, with 15 bases lying between them. This CDR3 region has 17 residues. CDR3 protein: CAWSFDRLSSGANVLTF. The CDR3 DNA reads as TGTGCCTGGAGCTTCGACAGGTTGAGCTCTGGGGCCAACGTCCTGACTTTC.

This clonotype was seen a handful of times. The genes are TRBV15 and TRBJ2-7, with 11 bases identical to TRBD2. The ends lost 1 base at V and 6 bases at J; junction bases unmatched: 5. The CDR3 runs 15 residues. Germline CDR1 reads LNHNV; CDR2 reads YYDKDF (reference sequence). CDR3 region: CATSRAGTSGREQYF. CDR3 coding DNA: TGTGCCACCAGCAGAGCCGGGACTAGCGGTCGCGAGCAGTACTTC.

This clonotype was observed many times. V gene TRBV6-2 or TRBV6-3 combines with J gene TRBJ2-7; tentatively, D is TRBD2 (6 bases). CDR1 MNHEY and CDR2 SVGEGT come from the germline V gene. Trimming stripped 2 bases from V and 3 bases from J, with 20 bases between. The length of the CDR3 is 17 residues. DNA of the CDR3: TGTGCCAGCAGTTACCTCGAACTAGCACGGGGAGGCTACGAGCAGTACTTC. It codes for CASSYLELARGGYEQYF.

J is TRBJ1-1 and V is TRBV5-1; 10 bases agree with TRBD1. Germline CDR1 and CDR2: SGHRS and YFSETQ. Trimming cost V 1 base and J 4 bases; bases outside gene matches: 1. This CDR3 comprises 14 residues. CDR3 bases: TGCGCCAGCAGCTTGTGGGACAGGGGCACTGAAGCTTTCTTT. This codes for CASSLWDRGTEAFF.

This chain links TRBV7-3 with TRBJ2-1; TRBD2 matches 7 bases. V gave up 3 bases and J gave up 3 bases; unmatched junction bases: 8. The CDR3 is 16 residues long. The germline CDR1 and CDR2 sequences are SGHTA and FQGTGA. CDR3 in amino acids: CASSFSGIEGYNEQFF. The CDR3 DNA reads TGTGCCAGCAGCTTCAGCGGGATCGAGGGCTACAATGAGCAGTTCTTC.

This clonotype occurred a few times. The chain couples TRBV20-1 to TRBJ1-4, with D uncertain. The CDR3 is 13 amino acids. Germline CDR1 reads DFQATT; CDR2 reads SNEGSKA (reference sequence). The germline V and J ends were trimmed by 4 bases and 5 bases, with 11 bases remaining between them. The CDR3 region is CSATRSPNEKLFF. Here the CDR3 DNA reads TGCAGTGCTACTCGAAGTCCAAATGAAAAACTGTTTTTT.

The count of this clonotype is one. This CDR3 reads CASSFGVSRPQYF. As DNA, the CDR3 is TGTGCCAGCAGTTTTGGAGTGTCGAGGCCCCAGTACTTC. The chain couples TRBV27 to TRBJ2-5; D is undetermined. V gave up 3 bases and J gave up 9 bases, with 14 bases separating them. CDR1 is MNHEY, CDR2 SMNVEV, per germline (reference sequence). The CDR3 runs 13 residues.

Only a few counts were recorded for this clonotype. CDR3: CASSLVGRSYEQYF. The DNA for the CDR3 is TGTGCCAGCAGCTTAGTCGGCAGGTCCTACGAGCAGTACTTC. V gene TRBV11-2 combines with J gene TRBJ2-7; the D is unclear. The CDR3 has 14 amino acids. CDR1 is SGHAT, CDR2 FQNNGV, per germline. V was shortened by 1 base and J by 1 base, with 8 bases between the two germline ends.

V is TRBV18 and J is TRBJ2-7; tentative D call: TRBD1 (6 bases). Trimming left V 0 bases short and J 5 bases short, with 14 bases between. This CDR3 spans 15 amino acids. Germline values: CDR1 KGHSH, CDR2 LQKENI. The chain's CDR3 is CASSPPVLSGDEQYF. CDR3 in DNA: TGTGCCAGCTCACCACCCGTTCTGTCAGGGGACGAGCAGTACTTC.

This clonotype occurred a few times. CDR3 residues: CASSGRGTGELFF. For the CDR3, the DNA is TGTGCCAGCAGCGGCAGGGGCACCGGGGAGCTGTTTTTT. The chain has TRBV12-3 or TRBV12-4 and TRBJ2-2; TRBD1 might be the D (6 bases). Between the trimmed V and J ends, which lost 6 bases and 4 bases, there was a span of 9 bases. The CDR3 extends over 13 amino acids.

The chain recombines TRBV20-1 with TRBJ2-2; D possibly corresponds to TRBD2 (6 bases). The CDR3 length is 14 residues. Between the trimmed V and J ends, which lost 3 bases and 2 bases, there was a span of 10 bases. Germline V gives CDR1 DFQATT, CDR2 SNEGSKA (reference sequence). CDR3 sequence (DNA): TGCAGTGCTAGGGCGGGAAGCAACACCGGGGAGCTGTTTTTT. Residues: CSARAGSNTGELFF.

This clonotype was counted ten times or more. This sequence joins TRBV9 and TRBJ2-1; 10 bases align to TRBD2. V gave up 4 bases and J gave up 8 bases; unmatched junction bases: 9. Germline V gene data show CDR1 as SGDLS and CDR2 as YYNGEE. This CDR3 has 15 residues. The CDR3 spells CASSPRTSGRDEQFF. The CDR3 bases are TGTGCCAGCAGCCCCCGGACTAGCGGACGGGATGAGCAGTTCTTC.

The chain couples TRBV4-2 to TRBJ2-3, with D unclear. The V end was cut by 0 bases, the J end by 6 bases, with 4 bases between. Germline V lookup: CDR1 LGHNA, CDR2 YNFKEQ. The CDR3 is 12 amino acids. CDR3 region: CASSQELDTQYF. Written as DNA, the CDR3 is TGTGCCAGCAGCCAAGAATTGGATACGCAGTATTTT.

This chain links TRBV6-2 or TRBV6-3 with TRBJ1-5; a weak D match, TRBD1 (6 bases). Trimming removed 6 bases at V and 7 bases at J, with 22 bases between. The germline V gene encodes CDR1 MNHEY and CDR2 SVGEGT. The CDR3 runs to 16 residues. The CDR3 reads CASRLPGATEGQPQHF. The CDR3 nucleotides read TGTGCCAGCAGGCTACCAGGGGCCACGGAGGGACAGCCCCAGCATTTT.

V is TRBV6-6 and J is TRBJ2-1, with 11 bases aligning to TRBD2. After removal of 0 bases from V and 0 bases from J, the junction contained 4 bases not matched to a gene. CDR1 and CDR2 from the germline V gene are MNHNY and SVGAGI (reference sequence). The CDR3 has 18 residues. CDR3 region: CASSYSTSGESSYNEQFF. As DNA, the CDR3 is TGTGCCAGCAGTTACTCGACTAGCGGGGAGAGCTCCTACAATGAGCAGTTCTTC.

This clonotype was observed a few times. The V call is TRBV6-1, the J call TRBJ2-7, with 10 positions matching TRBD2. The V gene's germline CDR1 is MNHNS and CDR2 SASEGT. This CDR3 is 14 amino acids long. V gave up 11 bases and J gave up 0 bases; unmatched junction bases: 7. Written as DNA, the CDR3 is TGTGCCTCAAGGGGACTAGCGAACTCCTACGAGCAGTACTTC. Residues: CASRGLANSYEQYF.

This rearrangement joins TRBV4-1 to TRBJ2-1; 10 nucleotides match TRBD2. The CDR3 is 17 residues long. Germline CDR1 reads MGHRA; CDR2 reads YSYEKL. V lost 0 bases and J lost 3; bases outside the gene matches: 5. CDR3 coding DNA: TGCGCCAGCAGCCAAGATGGAGGACTAGCGGTCTACAATGAGCAGTTCTTC. It specifies CASSQDGGLAVYNEQFF.

This clonotype was counted a few times. This chain links TRBV2 with TRBJ2-3, with 14 bases that match TRBD2. Germline assignment: CDR1 SNHLY and CDR2 FYNNEI. J gave up 5 bases and V 4 bases, and 5 bases lay outside the gene matches. This CDR3 comprises 16 residues. The CDR3, as DNA: TGTGCCAGCAGTGTGGGACTAGCGGGAGTTGGAGATACGCAGTATTTT. Encoded protein: CASSVGLAGVGDTQYF.

There are a few counts of this clonotype. This chain joins TRBV10-3 and TRBJ2-3; 14 nucleotides line up with TRBD2. With V trimmed by 4 bases and J by 2 bases, 2 bases remained unmatched. The length of the CDR3 is 16 residues. Germline V lookup: CDR1 ENHRY, CDR2 SYGVKD. CDR3 DNA sequence: TGTGCCATCAGTGCGGGACTAGCGGGGGTCACAGATACGCAGTATTTT. Amino acid sequence: CAISAGLAGVTDTQYF.

In this sample, this clonotype turned up many times. The CDR3 nucleotides read TGCGCCAGCAGCCAAGAATTCAGGGCTGGGGCCAACGTCCTGACTTTC. It is translated as CASSQEFRAGANVLTF. The V call is TRBV4-1, the J call TRBJ2-6, with D perhaps TRBD1 (5 bases). This CDR3 region has 16 residues. CDR1 is MGHRA and CDR2 is YSYEKL in the germline V gene. V was trimmed by 0 bases and J by 2 bases, leaving 8 bases between them.